Listed below are T cell receptor beta chains from one sample, sequenced in a study of sequential checkpoint blockade in melanoma. The method was immunoSEQ multiplex PCR; TCRdb's version includes in-frame clones alone and lacks a portion of them. The repertoire holds approximately 12,000 clones, with over 60% as singletons. Sequenced here: CD8+ T cells sorted from blood (inferred from file names), sampled from a patient given nivolumab and ipilimumab in sequence. These receptors originate from a human donor with melanoma. Both conserved end residues are part of each CDR3. A D gene is named only where the DNA matches it firmly. Some rows mark clone size as missing; the rest say once, few, many or name a class of expanded clone.

d_call	clone_size	j_call	v_call	cdr3_nt	cdr3_aa
TRBD2	-	TRBJ2-1	TRBV4-2	TGTGCCAGCAGCCAAGACTGGGCTAGCGGGGCGCCTGGGGATGAGCAGTTCTTC	CASSQDWASGAPGDEQFF
-	-	TRBJ2-3	TRBV21-1	TGTGCCAGCAGCAATTTCGGTCGGCGGGGGGTTTTCACAGATACGCAGTATTTT	CASSNFGRRGVFTDTQYF
TRBD2	once	TRBJ2-1	TRBV28	TGTGCCAGCAAAGGCGGGAGGGCCTTCTACAATGAGCAGTTCTTC	CASKGGRAFYNEQFF
TRBD1	-	TRBJ1-1	TRBV9	TGTGCCAGCAGCGAGACAGGGGGAGAGAACACTGAAGCTTTCTTT	CASSETGGENTEAFF
TRBD2	-	TRBJ2-3	TRBV27	TGTGCCAGCAGTTTATTGGGGGAGGGAGATACGCAGTATTTT	CASSLLGEGDTQYF
-	-	TRBJ2-1	TRBV9	TGTGCCAGCAGCGTAGAGCCTTCATACAATGAGCAGTTCTTC	CASSVEPSYNEQFF
-	few	TRBJ2-1	TRBV7-2	TGTGCCAGCAGCTTAGCTACCCTAGCGCCCTACAATGAGCAGTTCTTC	CASSLATLAPYNEQFF
TRBD1	-	TRBJ1-1	TRBV9	TGTGCCAGCAGCCCGGGACAGGTGAACACTGAAGCTTTCTTT	CASSPGQVNTEAFF
-	-	TRBJ2-1	TRBV28	TGTGCCAGCACTGGACTAACCTCATTCTACAATGAGCAGTTCTTC	CASTGLTSFYNEQFF
-	-	TRBJ2-7	TRBV14	TGTGCCAGCAGCGGAAGAGGCAGAACCTACGAGCAGTACTTC	CASSGRGRTYEQYF
TRBD2	-	TRBJ2-1	TRBV27	TGTGCCAGCAGTTTTACGGGACTAGCGCTAATAGGTGAGCAGTTCTTC	CASSFTGLALIGEQFF
TRBD1	-	TRBJ2-5	TRBV5-5	TGTGCCAGCAGCCAGAAGGCGACAGGGGGTGTGGAGGAGACCCAGTACTTC	CASSQKATGGVEETQYF